A selection of T cell receptor beta chains follows, all from one sample in a study of blood T cell repertoires in COVID-19. Some clones are missing from TCRdb's copy, which holds only in-frame ones; the method was immunoSEQ multiplex PCR. The sample yields 95,000 to 150,000 clones, 65% to 85% seen once. The sample comprised PBMCs or T cells enriched from blood (not recorded which). These receptors were collected from a woman in her twenties or thirties who had recovered from COVID-19. The CDR3 runs from the conserved cysteine through the conserved F or W. The D gene is left open where the match is weak. Only some rows state a clone size, as once, few, many or a class for expanded clones.

size,length,J,V,D,DNA,CDR3
.,16,TRBJ2-7,TRBV11-1,.,TGTGCCAGCAGCTTAGGGACGGGAGTAGACCGCTACGAGCAGTACTTC,CASSLGTGVDRYEQYF
.,16,TRBJ2-3,TRBV23-1,TRBD2,TGCGCCAGCAGTCAACCCCGGCGGCGGGAGCCAGATACGCAGTATTTT,CASSQPRRREPDTQYF
.,15,TRBJ2-7,TRBV5-1,.,TGCGCCAGCAGCCCTTCCGCGGGATATTCAGCAGAGCAGTACTTC,CASSPSAGYSAEQYF
.,15,TRBJ2-3,TRBV4-3,.,TGCGCCAGCAGCCGGAACTACCGTTTCACAGATACGCAGTATTTT,CASSRNYRFTDTQYF
.,16,TRBJ1-6,TRBV18,TRBD1,TGTGCCAGCTCACCAAATGTGGACAGGGGAAATTCACCCCTCCACTTT,CASSPNVDRGNSPLHF
.,15,TRBJ1-1,TRBV7-9,TRBD1,TGTGCCAGCAGCTTAGGACAGGGGGCCAACCGCTCGGCTTTCTTT,CASSLGQGANRSAFF
.,13,TRBJ2-7,TRBV5-1,TRBD1,TGCGCCAGCAGCTTGGGGCAGGGGGTCGAGCAGTACTTC,CASSLGQGVEQYF
few,13,TRBJ2-1,TRBV29-1,TRBD2,TGCAGCGTTTCGACTAGCGAGATCAATGAGCAGTTCTTC,CSVSTSEINEQFF
.,13,TRBJ1-5,TRBV10-3,.,TGTGCCATCAGGGACAAGACGGATCAGCCCCAGCATTTT,CAIRDKTDQPQHF
many,15,TRBJ2-7,TRBV4-3,.,TGCGCCAGCAGCCAAGTGGCGGACACCTCCTACGAGCAGTACTTC,CASSQVADTSYEQYF
.,16,TRBJ2-1,TRBV7-9,TRBD2,TGTGCCAGCAGCTTAGTAGGACTAGCGGGAAACAATGAGCAGTTCTTC,CASSLVGLAGNNEQFF
.,15,TRBJ1-4,TRBV19,.,TGTGCCAGTAGTATAGCCAGGGGACATAGCGAAAAACTGTTTTTT,CASSIARGHSEKLFF
.,15,TRBJ1-1,TRBV11-2,.,TGTGCCAGCAGCTTAGCAGACCCCGGGACACACGAAGCTTTCTTT,CASSLADPGTHEAFF
once,16,TRBJ1-1,TRBV13,.,TGTGCCAGCAGCTTTCCTTGGCACACCATGAACACTGAAGCTTTCTTT,CASSFPWHTMNTEAFF
.,16,TRBJ2-1,TRBV5-1,.,TGCGCCAGCAGCTTGGGGGCCTCCAGGGAAGCCATTGAGCAGTTCTTC,CASSLGASREAIEQFF
few,15,TRBJ2-1,TRBV19,TRBD2,TGTGCCAGTATGCGGCGGGGGAGCTCCTACAATGAGCAGTTCTTC,CASMRRGSSYNEQFF
once,15,TRBJ2-1,TRBV5-1,.,TGCGCCAGCAGCTTGGTGGCAGGAAACAACAATGAGCAGTTCTTC,CASSLVAGNNNEQFF
once,15,TRBJ2-7,TRBV30,TRBD2,TGTGCCTGGAGTCGACTAGCGGGAGACGGAGGCGAGCAGTACTTC,CAWSRLAGDGGEQYF
.,14,TRBJ2-7,TRBV5-1,.,TGCGCCAGCAGCTTGGTCGCCAGTACCTACGAGCAGTACTTC,CASSLVASTYEQYF
.,14,TRBJ1-2,TRBV4-1,.,TGCGCCAGCAGCCAATCTAGCCGGGGGTATGGCTACACCTTC,CASSQSSRGYGYTF
few,18,TRBJ2-1,TRBV7-8,TRBD2,TGTGCCAGCAGCCTAGGCAGCGGGATTTTTAGAAAATACAATGAGCAGTTCTTC,CASSLGSGIFRKYNEQFF
.,15,TRBJ2-7,TRBV15,TRBD1,TGTGCCACCAGCAATAAGGGGACAGACTCCTACGAGCAGTACTTC,CATSNKGTDSYEQYF
.,13,TRBJ1-3,TRBV2,.,TGTGCCACCCGGGACAACTCTGGAAACACCATATATTTT,CATRDNSGNTIYF
.,14,TRBJ1-6,TRBV7-9,.,TGTGCCAGCAGCTTACTACAGGGAAATTCACCCCTCCACTTT,CASSLLQGNSPLHF
.,15,TRBJ2-7,TRBV4-3,TRBD2,TGCGCCAGCAGCCAAGAAACTAGCGGGAGGTACGAGCAGTACTTC,CASSQETSGRYEQYF
.,15,TRBJ2-4,TRBV24-1,TRBD1,TGTGCCACCAGTGGGACAGGGGGAAACAAAAACATTCAGTACTTC,CATSGTGGNKNIQYF
.,14,TRBJ1-1,TRBV30,.,TGTGCCTGGAGTGATCCGGGTTCGAACACTGAAGCTTTCTTT,CAWSDPGSNTEAFF
many,12,TRBJ1-1,TRBV18,.,TGTGCCAGCTCACCAGACAGCGATGAAGCTTTCTTT,CASSPDSDEAFF
once,13,TRBJ2-5,TRBV28,.,TGTGCCAGCAGTCCTAGAGGTAAAGAGACCCAGTACTTC,CASSPRGKETQYF
.,15,TRBJ2-1,TRBV7-2,TRBD2,TGTGCCAGCAGCTCAACTAGCGGGAGCCACAATGAGCAGTTCTTC,CASSSTSGSHNEQFF
.,13,TRBJ1-6,TRBV2,.,TGTGCCAGCAGTGAACGTCAACTTCTTCCTCTCCACTTT,CASSERQLLPLHF